The 2 T cell receptor beta chains below were found in one sample sequenced in a study of T cell responses to AZD1222 COVID-19 vaccine (dated by TCRdb to 2020 to 2023). This sample's time point label indicates: baseline before first vaccination. The protocol used for the library was the immunoSEQ multiplex PCR assay. TCRdb holds this immuneACCESS table with in-frame rearrangements only. Some clones are missing; in checked studies, unresolved V genes explain under half, and the rest has no known cause. In all, the sample holds approximately 170,000 clones, and approximately 92% of those were seen once. The ten largest clonotypes hold roughly 6.9% of the sample. Sequencing was performed on peripheral blood, taken on day 0 of AZD1222 vaccination. All receptors derive from an adult in good health.

This chain links TRBV3-1 (or the pseudogene TRBV3-2) with TRBJ2-2; weak D call: TRBD2 (6 bases). Trimming removed 4 bases from V and 1 base from J, with 10 bases in between. Looked up from germline, CDR1 is LGHDT and CDR2 is YNNKEL (reference sequence). The CDR3 consists of 15 residues. DNA of the CDR3: TGTGCCAGCAGCCCTCGGGACTGGAACACCGGGGAGCTGTTTTTT. Translation gives CASSPRDWNTGELFF.

This clone was counted only a few times. J is TRBJ2-1 and V is TRBV10-3; 11 bases agree with TRBD2. Trimming took 9 bases from V and 8 from J; bases not matched to a gene: 9. Germline CDR1 reads ENHRY; CDR2 reads SYGVKD. The length of the CDR3 is 14 residues. The CDR3 loop is CAIGSGGASDEQFF. In DNA, the CDR3 is TGTGCCATAGGTAGCGGGGGGGCCTCTGATGAGCAGTTCTTC.